This T cell receptor beta chain originates from a study of cytomegalovirus exposure and HLA in healthy donors. General observations from the study: A later analysis found TCR association rates differed by HLA locus, highest for DRB1 and lowest for HLA-C. Altogether, around 160 TCR beta chains were recorded as cytomegalovirus-associated. TCR beta V segments were, for the most part, productive about 87% or about 30% of the time in an earlier analysis. TCR beta sequences reportedly predicted most subjects' HLA-A and HLA-B alleles accurately.

The PCR employed 60 Vbeta primers together with 13 Jbeta primers. The data were produced by immunoSEQ multiplex PCR, yet TCRdb's version contains in-frame clones alone and is incomplete. Of roughly 150,000 clones listed, about 64% are singletons. On this clone: What it binds is not known.

Trimming at V came to 3 bases and at J to 2 bases, leaving 4 bases not matched to a gene. Per the germline V gene, CDR1 is SGHVS and CDR2 is FQNEAQ. This CDR3 region has 14 residues. J is TRBJ2-7 and V is TRBV7-8, with TRBD1 identical over 7 bases. The sequence was collected from a woman younger than 45 in good health and CMV-seropositive. The sample was PBMCs. CDR3 sequence: CASSFRQGPYEQYF. The CDR3 DNA sequence: TGTGCCAGCAGCTTCAGACAGGGCCCCTACGAGCAGTACTTC.